This is a list of T cell receptor beta chains from one sample in a study of technical replicates of blood from several donors. Sequencing was performed with immunoSEQ multiplex PCR; in TCRdb, only in-frame clones are kept and a portion is missing. The sample includes around 72,000 clones, 91% of them seen just once. Sequenced sample: T cells isolated from PBMCs. All receptors come from a human donor in good health. Some clones in this sample may be carry-over from other donors' samples. The CDR3 runs from the conserved cysteine through the conserved F or W. Fields, in order: D gene, V gene, J gene, clone size, CDR3 DNA, CDR3 protein. D genes are given only for firm matches. Rows may omit the clone size; those that give it use once, few, many or a size class.

D gene: TRBD2; V gene: TRBV11-2; J gene: TRBJ2-3; clone size: NA; CDR3 DNA: TGTGCCAGCAGCAAGTTAGCGGGGGGGCCTTTGGCAGATACGCAGTATTTT; CDR3 protein: CASSKLAGGPLADTQYF
D gene: TRBD1; V gene: TRBV30; J gene: TRBJ1-1; clone size: NA; CDR3 DNA: TGTGCCTGGAGTGGGACAGGACTTGAAGCTTTCTTT; CDR3 protein: CAWSGTGLEAFF
D gene: NA; V gene: TRBV5-4; J gene: TRBJ2-5; clone size: NA; CDR3 DNA: TGTGCCAGCAGCTTGCGGGGGGCCGGTGAGACCCAGTACTTC; CDR3 protein: CASSLRGAGETQYF
D gene: TRBD2; V gene: TRBV7-2; J gene: TRBJ2-3; clone size: NA; CDR3 DNA: TGTGCCAGCAGCTTGTTAGCGGGGGGGCGGGAGACGCAGTATTTT; CDR3 protein: CASSLLAGGRETQYF
D gene: TRBD1; V gene: TRBV7-9; J gene: TRBJ1-5; clone size: NA; CDR3 DNA: TGTGCCAGCAGCCTAACCGGGACAGGGGACGACAGTCAGCCCCAGCATTTT; CDR3 protein: CASSLTGTGDDSQPQHF
D gene: NA; V gene: TRBV5-6; J gene: TRBJ2-5; clone size: once; CDR3 DNA: TGTGCCAGCAGCTGGGGAGGAACGGGGGAGACCCAGTACTTC; CDR3 protein: CASSWGGTGETQYF
D gene: NA; V gene: TRBV29-1; J gene: TRBJ1-2; clone size: NA; CDR3 DNA: TGCAGCGTTGATTGGAGGGGAGATAACTATGGCTACACCTTC; CDR3 protein: CSVDWRGDNYGYTF
D gene: TRBD1; V gene: TRBV19; J gene: TRBJ1-1; clone size: NA; CDR3 DNA: TGTGCCAGTAGTATTACAGGGGGCTTGACTGAAGCTTTCTTT; CDR3 protein: CASSITGGLTEAFF
D gene: NA; V gene: TRBV11-2; J gene: TRBJ2-2; clone size: NA; CDR3 DNA: TGTGCCAGCAGCTTCCAGGGCTTGGGTGGCGGGGAGCTGTTTTTT; CDR3 protein: CASSFQGLGGGELFF
D gene: NA; V gene: TRBV28; J gene: TRBJ1-1; clone size: few; CDR3 DNA: TGTGCCAGCAGCATCGGTCCAACGGCTGAAGCTTTCTTT; CDR3 protein: CASSIGPTAEAFF
D gene: TRBD1; V gene: TRBV6-6; J gene: TRBJ1-1; clone size: NA; CDR3 DNA: TGTGCCAGCAGTTTCCCGACAGGGGGCATGAACACTGAAGCTTTCTTT; CDR3 protein: CASSFPTGGMNTEAFF
D gene: NA; V gene: TRBV5-5; J gene: TRBJ2-7; clone size: NA; CDR3 DNA: TGTGCCAGCAGCCCCGGACTTTACACCACCTACGAGCAGTACTTC; CDR3 protein: CASSPGLYTTYEQYF
D gene: NA; V gene: TRBV14; J gene: TRBJ2-3; clone size: NA; CDR3 DNA: TGTGCCAGCAGCCAGCTTTTTGGTAGCGGATCTAGCACAGATACGCAGTATTTT; CDR3 protein: CASSQLFGSGSSTDTQYF
D gene: TRBD1; V gene: TRBV5-4; J gene: TRBJ1-4; clone size: NA; CDR3 DNA: TGTGCCAGCAGCCAGGACAGGTGGACAACTAATGAAAAACTGTTTTTT; CDR3 protein: CASSQDRWTTNEKLFF
D gene: NA; V gene: TRBV7-9; J gene: TRBJ1-1; clone size: NA; CDR3 DNA: TGTGCCAGCAGCCTACAGGGCGTGAACACTGAAGCTTTCTTT; CDR3 protein: CASSLQGVNTEAFF
D gene: TRBD2; V gene: TRBV18; J gene: TRBJ2-7; clone size: NA; CDR3 DNA: TGTGCCAGCTCTCCGGGACTAGCCGCATACGAGCAGTACTTC; CDR3 protein: CASSPGLAAYEQYF
D gene: TRBD1; V gene: TRBV9; J gene: TRBJ1-3; clone size: NA; CDR3 DNA: TGTGCCAGCAGAGCGACAGGGGTGGCTGGAAACACCATATATTTT; CDR3 protein: CASRATGVAGNTIYF
D gene: TRBD1; V gene: TRBV7-7; J gene: TRBJ2-5; clone size: NA; CDR3 DNA: TGTGCCAGCAGCCCGGACAGGGGGCGTGGTGAGACCCAGTACTTC; CDR3 protein: CASSPDRGRGETQYF
D gene: NA; V gene: TRBV28; J gene: TRBJ2-5; clone size: NA; CDR3 DNA: TGTGCCAGCAGCCGGCACAGGGACGGGGAGACCCAGTACTTC; CDR3 protein: CASSRHRDGETQYF
D gene: NA; V gene: TRBV30; J gene: TRBJ1-3; clone size: few; CDR3 DNA: TGTGCCTATTACATGACTTCTGGAAACACCATATATTTT; CDR3 protein: CAYYMTSGNTIYF
D gene: NA; V gene: TRBV28; J gene: TRBJ2-4; clone size: NA; CDR3 DNA: TGTGCCAGCAGTTTAAGTCCGCTACTAGCCAAAAACATTCAGTACTTC; CDR3 protein: CASSLSPLLAKNIQYF
D gene: NA; V gene: TRBV5-5; J gene: TRBJ2-7; clone size: NA; CDR3 DNA: TGTGCCAGCAGCGGAGGGACGTCCTACGAGCAGTACTTC; CDR3 protein: CASSGGTSYEQYF
D gene: NA; V gene: TRBV4-1; J gene: TRBJ1-1; clone size: NA; CDR3 DNA: TGCGCCAGCAGCCACTTTCGGGGGGAAAACACTGAAGCTTTCTTT; CDR3 protein: CASSHFRGENTEAFF
D gene: TRBD1; V gene: TRBV10-3; J gene: TRBJ1-5; clone size: NA; CDR3 DNA: TGTGCCATCAGTGAGCAACAGGGGGGTGGCAATCAGCCCCAGCATTTT; CDR3 protein: CAISEQQGGGNQPQHF
D gene: TRBD1; V gene: TRBV27; J gene: TRBJ1-1; clone size: NA; CDR3 DNA: TGTGCCAGCAGTTTTTCAGTGTTACGAACCGGGACAGGGGATGGGACTGAAGCTTTCTTT; CDR3 protein: CASSFSVLRTGTGDGTEAFF